Listed below are T cell receptor beta chains from one sample, sequenced in a study of T cell repertoires in cytomegalovirus infection. Antigens for these TCRs are unknown. TCRdb itself ran the reads through MiXCR, one entry per CDR3 protein. Among roughly 990,000 distinct CDR3 sequences, roughly 30% were seen once, and the ten largest hold roughly 13%. Here the sequenced sample was cultured CD8+ T cells from PBMCs, taken from culture after CMV antigen stimulation. These receptors originate from a human donor in good health (CMV status not recorded). Some clones in this sample may be carry-over from other donors' samples. Each CDR3 is given with its conserved first and last residue. Fields, in order: clone size, V gene, D gene, J gene, CDR3 protein, CDR3 DNA. D genes are given only for firm matches. Not every row has a clone size; where given, it reads once, few, many or a size class.

clone_size: few
v_call: TRBV7-9
d_call: TRBD1
j_call: TRBJ2-7
cdr3_aa: CASSARTGTLFTSYEQYF
cdr3_nt: TGTGCCAGCAGCGCGAGGACAGGTACCCTCTTCACTTCCTACGAGCAGTACTTC

clone_size: .
v_call: TRBV6-6
d_call: .
j_call: TRBJ1-1
cdr3_aa: CASNEGKPTNTEAFF
cdr3_nt: TGTGCCAGCAATGAGGGGAAACCGACGAACACTGAAGCTTTCTTT

clone_size: few
v_call: TRBV19
d_call: .
j_call: TRBJ2-7
cdr3_aa: CASSISVQLYEQYF
cdr3_nt: TGTGCCAGTAGTATATCGGTTCAACTCTACGAGCAGTACTTC

clone_size: few
v_call: TRBV7-8
d_call: TRBD1
j_call: TRBJ2-7
cdr3_aa: CASSPTSGTGAAYEQYF
cdr3_nt: TGTGCCAGCAGCCCTACCTCGGGGACAGGAGCAGCCTACGAGCAGTACTTC

clone_size: .
v_call: TRBV5-6
d_call: .
j_call: TRBJ1-6
cdr3_aa: CASSFGVSSYNSPLHF
cdr3_nt: TGTGCCAGCAGCTTTGGGGTGAGCTCCTATAATTCACCCCTCCACTTT

clone_size: few
v_call: TRBV28
d_call: TRBD1
j_call: TRBJ2-5
cdr3_aa: CASSLFGQGFQETQYF
cdr3_nt: TGTGCCAGCAGTTTATTTGGACAGGGTTTCCAAGAGACCCAGTACTTC

clone_size: few
v_call: TRBV6-1
d_call: TRBD2
j_call: TRBJ2-2
cdr3_aa: CASSEERGGWELFF
cdr3_nt: TGTGCCAGCAGTGAAGAGCGGGGGGGCTGGGAGCTGTTTTTT

clone_size: .
v_call: TRBV2
d_call: .
j_call: TRBJ1-2
cdr3_aa: CASSRLGYTF
cdr3_nt: TGTGCCAGCAGCAGACTTGGCTACACCTTC

clone_size: .
v_call: TRBV27
d_call: TRBD2
j_call: TRBJ2-3
cdr3_aa: CASSFQREALGTQYF
cdr3_nt: TGTGCCAGCAGTTTCCAGCGGGAAGCACTCGGTACGCAGTATTTT

clone_size: .
v_call: TRBV20-1
d_call: TRBD1
j_call: TRBJ1-6
cdr3_aa: CSARDLSNPQTGAKYNSPLHF
cdr3_nt: TGCAGTGCTAGAGACCTATCCAACCCCCAAACAGGGGCAAAATATAATTCACCCCTCCACTTT

clone_size: .
v_call: TRBV27
d_call: .
j_call: TRBJ2-4
cdr3_aa: CASSSTVLLAKNIQYF
cdr3_nt: TGTGCCAGCAGTTCGACAGTCCTTCTAGCCAAAAACATTCAGTACTTC

clone_size: many
v_call: TRBV12-3/TRBV12-4
d_call: TRBD1
j_call: TRBJ1-5
cdr3_aa: CASSYRGLGQPQHF
cdr3_nt: TGTGCCAGCAGTTACAGGGGATTGGGGCAGCCCCAGCATTTT

clone_size: .
v_call: TRBV27
d_call: TRBD2
j_call: TRBJ2-3
cdr3_aa: CASSSLTGPLTSGSWDTQYF
cdr3_nt: TGTGCCAGCAGTTCTTTGACAGGGCCCCTGACTAGCGGCTCCTGGGATACGCAGTATTTT

clone_size: few
v_call: TRBV19
d_call: .
j_call: TRBJ1-2
cdr3_aa: CASSSTDAGYGYTF
cdr3_nt: TGTGCCAGTAGTAGCACGGACGCGGGTTATGGCTACACCTTC

clone_size: .
v_call: TRBV6-2/TRBV6-3
d_call: TRBD2
j_call: TRBJ2-1
cdr3_aa: CASTSGYYNEQFF
cdr3_nt: TGTGCCAGCACTAGCGGTTACTACAATGAGCAGTTCTTC

clone_size: .
v_call: TRBV27
d_call: .
j_call: TRBJ2-3
cdr3_aa: CASSLRTRGPNLTDTQYF
cdr3_nt: TGTGCCAGCAGTCTAAGAACCCGGGGGCCCAACCTCACAGATACGCAGTATTTT

clone_size: many
v_call: TRBV12-3/TRBV12-4
d_call: .
j_call: TRBJ2-1
cdr3_aa: CASSELGARTYNEQFF
cdr3_nt: TGTGCCAGCAGCGAGTTGGGGGCACGCACCTACAATGAGCAGTTCTTC

clone_size: few
v_call: TRBV6-2/TRBV6-3
d_call: TRBD2
j_call: TRBJ2-1
cdr3_aa: CASSWGLAGNNEQFF
cdr3_nt: TGTGCCAGCAGTTGGGGACTAGCGGGGAACAATGAGCAGTTCTTC

clone_size: many
v_call: TRBV7-6
d_call: .
j_call: TRBJ1-5
cdr3_aa: CASSLGTSYQPQHF
cdr3_nt: TGTGCCAGCAGCTTAGGTACAAGTTATCAGCCCCAGCATTTT

clone_size: .
v_call: TRBV5-1
d_call: .
j_call: TRBJ2-1
cdr3_aa: CANSLAQDSVNEQFF
cdr3_nt: TGCGCCAACAGCTTGGCACAGGATAGTGTCAATGAGCAGTTCTTC

clone_size: few
v_call: TRBV28
d_call: .
j_call: TRBJ1-6
cdr3_aa: CASRDGKSSYNSPLHF
cdr3_nt: TGTGCCAGCAGGGACGGAAAGAGCTCCTATAATTCACCCCTCCACTTT

clone_size: .
v_call: TRBV7-8
d_call: .
j_call: TRBJ1-1
cdr3_aa: CASSLQSRGTEAFF
cdr3_nt: TGTGCCAGCAGCCTACAGTCTCGGGGCACTGAAGCTTTCTTT

clone_size: many
v_call: TRBV7-6
d_call: .
j_call: TRBJ1-2
cdr3_aa: CASSFGPLLGGYTF
cdr3_nt: TGTGCCAGCAGCTTCGGGCCTCTTCTGGGAGGCTACACCTTC

clone_size: .
v_call: TRBV19
d_call: .
j_call: TRBJ1-5
cdr3_aa: CASSIDRMTGNQPQHF
cdr3_nt: TGTGCCAGTAGTATAGATCGTATGACAGGCAATCAGCCCCAGCATTTT

clone_size: .
v_call: TRBV7-8
d_call: TRBD1
j_call: TRBJ2-1
cdr3_aa: CASSLEGGQGVVEQFF
cdr3_nt: TGTGCCAGCAGCTTAGAGGGGGGACAGGGGGTTGTTGAGCAGTTCTTC

clone_size: .
v_call: TRBV27
d_call: .
j_call: TRBJ2-3
cdr3_aa: CASSLESPDTQYF
cdr3_nt: TGTGCCAGCAGTCTCGAGAGTCCGGATACGCAGTATTTT

clone_size: .
v_call: TRBV7-6
d_call: TRBD1
j_call: TRBJ1-1
cdr3_aa: CASSLAEGGADWDTEAFF
cdr3_nt: TGTGCCAGCAGCTTAGCGGAAGGGGGCGCGGATTGGGACACTGAAGCTTTCTTT

clone_size: .
v_call: TRBV6-5
d_call: TRBD1
j_call: TRBJ1-4
cdr3_aa: CASRPGTGPPRSEKLFF
cdr3_nt: TGTGCCAGCAGGCCCGGGACAGGACCTCCCAGGTCGGAAAAACTGTTTTTT

clone_size: .
v_call: TRBV4-1
d_call: TRBD1
j_call: TRBJ1-5
cdr3_aa: CASSPGTGRGDQPQHF
cdr3_nt: TGCGCCAGCAGCCCCGGGACAGGGCGAGGGGATCAGCCCCAGCATTTT

clone_size: many
v_call: TRBV19
d_call: .
j_call: TRBJ1-2
cdr3_aa: CASSRPLEVRSYGYTF
cdr3_nt: TGTGCCAGTAGTAGACCTCTGGAGGTCCGCTCCTATGGCTACACCTTC

clone_size: .
v_call: TRBV6-5
d_call: .
j_call: TRBJ2-3
cdr3_aa: CASSYETSTDTQYF
cdr3_nt: TGTGCCAGCAGTTACGAGACTAGCACAGATACGCAGTATTTT

clone_size: few
v_call: TRBV6-6
d_call: .
j_call: TRBJ2-5
cdr3_aa: CASSYSNFAGPEETQYF
cdr3_nt: TGTGCCAGCAGTTACTCGAATTTTGCGGGGCCAGAAGAGACCCAGTACTTC

clone_size: many
v_call: TRBV7-8
d_call: TRBD1
j_call: TRBJ2-6
cdr3_aa: CASSPLPGQGFGGANVLTF
cdr3_nt: TGTGCCAGCAGCCCTCTACCGGGACAGGGTTTCGGTGGGGCCAACGTCCTGACTTTC

clone_size: .
v_call: TRBV4-1
d_call: .
j_call: TRBJ2-5
cdr3_aa: CASSQEGLGGQETQYF
cdr3_nt: TGCGCCAGCAGCCAAGAGGGGCTGGGGGGGCAGGAGACCCAGTACTTC

clone_size: few
v_call: TRBV4-2
d_call: TRBD2
j_call: TRBJ2-3
cdr3_aa: CASSQDWLAGGPDTQYF
cdr3_nt: TGTGCCAGCAGCCAAGATTGGCTAGCGGGGGGCCCAGATACGCAGTATTTT

clone_size: .
v_call: TRBV6-6
d_call: .
j_call: TRBJ2-3
cdr3_aa: CASSSSGLTGTDTQYF
cdr3_nt: TGTGCCAGCAGTTCCTCTGGACTAACGGGGACAGATACGCAGTATTTT

clone_size: few
v_call: TRBV7-9
d_call: TRBD1
j_call: TRBJ1-2
cdr3_aa: CASSSLDRDDYGYTF
cdr3_nt: TGTGCCAGCAGCTCTCTTGACAGGGACGACTATGGCTACACCTTC

clone_size: .
v_call: TRBV5-1
d_call: .
j_call: TRBJ2-5
cdr3_aa: CASRREGMGQETQYF
cdr3_nt: TGCGCCAGCAGGAGAGAAGGGATGGGCCAAGAGACCCAGTACTTC

clone_size: .
v_call: TRBV6-2/TRBV6-3
d_call: .
j_call: TRBJ1-5
cdr3_aa: CASRKLVDSPNQPQHF
cdr3_nt: TGTGCCAGCAGAAAACTCGTCGACAGCCCCAATCAGCCCCAGCATTTT

clone_size: many
v_call: TRBV7-2
d_call: .
j_call: TRBJ1-2
cdr3_aa: CASSGTLANYGYTF
cdr3_nt: TGTGCCAGCAGCGGGACATTGGCTAACTATGGCTACACCTTC

clone_size: .
v_call: TRBV19
d_call: .
j_call: TRBJ2-7
cdr3_aa: CVSSFGGPSYEQYF
cdr3_nt: TGTGTCAGTAGCTTTGGGGGGCCCTCCTACGAGCAGTACTTC

clone_size: .
v_call: TRBV5-1
d_call: .
j_call: TRBJ1-1
cdr3_aa: CASSKEGRGAFF
cdr3_nt: TGCGCCAGCAGCAAGGAGGGGCGTGGAGCTTTCTTT